What follows are 29 T cell receptor beta chains derived from one specimen sequenced in a study of T-cell reconstitution after alpha-beta-depleted transplantation in children (dated by TCRdb to between 2015 and 2016). Read against the paper, the sample's treatment or condition label means: allogeneic hematopoietic cell transplantation with graft depleted of TCRalphabeta T cells and CD19 B cells. The library relied on PCR. Sequenced on an Illumina HiSeq 2500. TCR library preparation used molecular barcoding, with unique molecular identifiers applied to normalize quantification of the TCRbeta repertoire. The public reads were quality trimmed at Q25 with fastp and then assembled into clones with MiXCR by TCRdb, keeping productive beta chains. Rows merge per CDR3 protein into single entries with the most common DNA and genes. Present in this sample are 200,000 to 300,000 distinct CDR3 sequences, 6.5% to 9% of which were seen just once. The leading ten clones occupy 6.3% of the sample.

The specimen comprised PBMCs, mostly from graft donor cells, sampled 180 days after TCRalphabeta/CD19-depleted stem cell transplant. Receptors originate from a male patient younger than 18 who had a stem cell transplant for acute lymphoblastic leukemia, so the T cells may come from the graft donor.

This clonotype has a count of ten or more. The CDR3 nucleotides are TGTGCCAGCAGTTTATCACAATCCGTCTCTGGAAACACCATATATTTT. Its translation: CASSLSQSVSGNTIYF. This chain joins TRBV28 and TRBJ1-3; D gene unclear. CDR1 is MDHEN and CDR2 is SYDVKM in the germline V gene. Trimming stripped 1 base from V and 0 bases from J, with 10 bases between. This CDR3 has 16 amino acids. Full variable domain (outside the CDR3, taken from reference TRBV28 and TRBJ1-3): DVKVTQSSRYLVKRTGEKVFLECVQDMDHENMFWYRQDPGLGLRLIYFSYDVKMKEKGDIPEGYSVSREKKERFSLILESASTNQTSMYLCASSLSQSVSGNTIYFGEGSWLTVV.

At least ten counts were recorded for this clonotype. V and J are TRBV6-6 and TRBJ2-7; D is uncertain. V gave up 2 bases and J gave up 7 bases, with 9 bases separating them. This CDR3 spans 12 amino acids. CDR1 and CDR2 (germline): MNHNY, SVGAGI (reference sequence). In nucleotides, the CDR3 is TGTGCCAGCAGTTACCCGCTAAGGGAGCAGTACTTC. Translating it yields CASSYPLREQYF.

This clonotype was detected ten times or more. V is TRBV28 and J is TRBJ2-4; 10 positions agree with TRBD1. CDR3 length: 15 residues. V was pared by 5 bases and J by 5 bases, with 6 bases of the junction left unmatched. Per the germline V gene, CDR1 is MDHEN and CDR2 is SYDVKM. The CDR3 DNA is TGTGCCAGCAGTCCCGACAGGGGGCAGGAAAACATTCAGTACTTC. This codes for CASSPDRGQENIQYF.

This clonotype came up many times. This chain uses TRBV5-1 with TRBJ2-7; D unresolved. Trimming stripped 1 base from V and 7 bases from J, with 15 bases between. There are 14 residues in the CDR3. Germline CDR1 is SGHRS and CDR2 is YFSETQ. The CDR3 spells CASSLNSRLFEQYF. The CDR3 bases are TGCGCCAGCAGCTTGAACAGCCGACTTTTTGAGCAGTACTTC.

At least ten counts were recorded for this clonotype. This rearrangement joins TRBV2 to TRBJ1-2, with D uncertain. Germline V CDR1 and CDR2: SNHLY, FYNNEI. CDR3 length: 13 amino acids. Trimming pared 4 bases from V and 8 bases from J, leaving 14 bases between. CDR3 sequence: CASSAEEPAGYTF. CDR3 DNA: TGTGCCAGCAGTGCGGAAGAGCCGGCCGGCTACACCTTC.

A few counts support this clonotype. The rearrangement joins TRBV19 to TRBJ2-5; possible D gene TRBD2, 6 bases. This CDR3 region has 14 residues. CDR1 and CDR2 (germline): LNHDA, SQIVND (reference sequence). V lost 1 base, J lost 4 bases, and 10 bases lay in between. In nucleotides, the CDR3 is TGTGCCAGTAGTATAGTTAGCGGAGGAGAGACCCAGTACTTC. This translates into CASSIVSGGETQYF. The full variable domain, in which reference TRBV19 and TRBJ2-5 provide the parts outside the CDR3, is DGGITQSPKYLFRKEGQNVTLSCEQNLNHDAMYWYRQDPGQGLRLIYYSQIVNDFQKGDIAEGYSVSREKKESFPLTVTSAQKNPTAFYLCASSIVSGGETQYFGPGTRLLVL.

This clonotype showed up many times. The V call is TRBV10-3, the J call TRBJ1-5; D remains ambiguous. CDR1 ENHRY and CDR2 SYGVKD come from the germline V gene. Deletions cut 0 bases from V and 6 bases from J, with 9 bases between. There are 14 residues in the CDR3. CDR3 DNA: TGTGCCATCAGTGAGTCGAATGGGGTTCAGCCCCAGCATTTT. Amino acids: CAISESNGVQPQHF.

This clonotype was picked up one time. The genes are TRBV11-1 and TRBJ1-6; D might be TRBD1 (6 bases). The CDR3 is made up of 16 amino acids. V was pared by 2 bases and J by 8 bases, with 16 bases between. Germline CDR1 reads SGHAT; CDR2 reads FQDESV (reference sequence). The CDR3 loop is CASSLNGGAKDSPLHF. For the CDR3, the DNA is TGTGCCAGCAGCTTAAACGGGGGCGCAAAGGATTCACCCCTCCACTTT.

This clonotype was observed many times. This chain uses TRBV18 with TRBJ2-2; D may be TRBD2 (6 bases). V lost 4 bases and J 4 bases, leaving 13 bases between the germline ends. In germline, CDR1 is KGHSH, CDR2 LQKENI. The CDR3 is 15 amino acids. This CDR3 reads CASSHWTTPTGELFF. Written as DNA, the CDR3 is TGTGCCAGCTCACATTGGACTACCCCCACCGGGGAGCTGTTTTTT. The variable domain in full, with the rest retrieved from reference TRBV18 and TRBJ2-2, is NAGVMQNPRHLVRRRGQEARLRCSPMKGHSHVYWYRQLPEEGLKFMVYLQKENIIDESGMPKERFSAEFPKEGPSILRIQQVVRGDSAAYFCASSHWTTPTGELFFGEGSRLTVL.

This clonotype was seen many times. The chain has TRBV7-9 and TRBJ1-2; D may be TRBD1 (6 bases). With 6 bases removed from V and 2 bases from J, the gap between germline ends came to 22 bases. This CDR3 has 17 residues. Germline V CDR1 and CDR2: SEHNR, FQNEAQ (reference sequence). The CDR3 DNA reads as TGTGCCAGCAGTACATATCCCCAGGGGACCTTAAACTATGGCTACACCTTC. Amino acid sequence: CASSTYPQGTLNYGYTF.

This clonotype was counted ten times or more. The rearrangement uses TRBV10-3 and TRBJ2-1; D is uncertain. V was clipped by 3 bases and J by 6 bases, with 9 bases between them. Germline CDR1 and CDR2: ENHRY and SYGVKD. The CDR3 loop spans 13 amino acids. This CDR3 is CAISEQYFNEQFF. The CDR3 DNA follows: TGTGCCATCAGTGAACAATATTTCAATGAGCAGTTCTTC.

This clonotype appeared many times. V usage is TRBV20-1 and J usage is TRBJ2-1, with D possibly matching TRBD2 (6 bases). V gave up 3 bases and J gave up 8 bases, with 11 bases separating them. CDR3 length: 12 residues. Germline values: CDR1 DFQATT, CDR2 SNEGSKA (reference sequence). The CDR3 sequence is CSASGRVDEQFF. The CDR3 coding sequence is TGCAGTGCTAGCGGGAGAGTCGATGAGCAGTTCTTC.

Judged by abundance, this clonotype is medium-sized. V usage is TRBV27 and J usage is TRBJ2-3, with D possibly TRBD2 on 6 matching bases. Germline V gene sequence: CDR1 MNHEY, CDR2 SMNVEV (reference sequence). V lost 4 bases, J lost 7 bases, and 12 bases lay in between. The CDR3 runs to 13 residues. The CDR3 DNA sequence: TGTGCCAGCAGTTCAGGTCGGGGGAATACGCAGTATTTT. Translation gives CASSSGRGNTQYF.

This clonotype has only a few counts. The J gene is TRBJ2-7, the V gene TRBV20-1; 15 bases are a match to TRBD2. J lost 6 bases, V lost 5 bases, and 8 bases had no gene match. Looked up from germline, CDR1 is DFQATT and CDR2 is SNEGSKA (reference sequence). There are 15 residues in the CDR3. This CDR3 is CSASGTSGRPGEQYF. In DNA form, the CDR3 reads TGCAGTGCTTCCGGGACTAGCGGGAGGCCGGGCGAGCAGTACTTC.

This clonotype was seen ten or more times. In nucleotides, the CDR3 is TGTGCCAGCAGCCTTGCTCCCGGGGAGCTGTTTTTT. Encoded protein: CASSLAPGELFF. This chain joins TRBV9 and TRBJ2-2; D gene ambiguous. Germline V gives CDR1 SGDLS, CDR2 YYNGEE. Deletions cut 4 bases from V and 6 bases from J, with 7 bases between. CDR3 size: 12 residues.

This clonotype came up many times. At one end the junction does not follow the germline gene, possibly because of a read error. CDR3 protein: CASSQATGLATPTHQETQYF. For the CDR3, the DNA is TGTGCCAGCAGCCAAGCGACGGGACTAGCAACCCCCACGCACCAGGAGACCCAGTACTTC. The chain employs TRBV4-2 and TRBJ2-5; 9 nucleotides match TRBD2. Germline assignment: CDR1 LGHNA and CDR2 YNFKEQ. There are 20 residues in the CDR3.

DNA for the CDR3: TGTGCCAGCAGATACAGGGGATTAGATGAAAAACTGTTTTTT. It specifies CASRYRGLDEKLFF. V usage is TRBV2 and J usage is TRBJ1-4; 7 bases line up with TRBD1. Trimming cost V 6 bases and J 6 bases; bases outside gene matches: 7. The CDR3 loop spans 14 amino acids. Germline loops: CDR1 SNHLY, CDR2 FYNNEI.

This clonotype appeared many times. V usage is TRBV29-1 and J usage is TRBJ1-2; 9 bases are a match to TRBD1. The CDR3 is made up of 19 amino acids. The junction had 17 bases not matched to a gene; V was cut back by 0 bases and J by 3 bases. CDR1 is SQVTM, CDR2 ANQGSEA, per germline. The CDR3 DNA reads TGCAGCGTTGAAGATAGACGCGGAGGACAGGGGACCTTTTACTATGGCTACACCTTC. Its protein is CSVEDRRGGQGTFYYGYTF.

This clonotype was counted many times. The genes are TRBV18 and TRBJ2-4, with 13 positions matching TRBD2. The CDR3 has 16 residues. J was trimmed by 4 bases and V by 0 bases; bases with no gene match: 0. Germline values: CDR1 KGHSH, CDR2 LQKENI. The CDR3 DNA sequence: TGTGCCAGCTCACCACCGACTAGCGGGGGGAAAAACATTCAGTACTTC. Encoded protein: CASSPPTSGGKNIQYF. Variable domain in full (rest from reference TRBV18 and TRBJ2-4): NAGVMQNPRHLVRRRGQEARLRCSPMKGHSHVYWYRQLPEEGLKFMVYLQKENIIDESGMPKERFSAEFPKEGPSILRIQQVVRGDSAAYFCASSPPTSGGKNIQYFGAGTRLSVL.

This clonotype was seen at least ten times. This sequence joins TRBV12-3 or TRBV12-4 and TRBJ2-7; a possible D gene is TRBD2 (6 bases). With 1 base removed from V and 4 bases from J, the gap between germline ends came to 11 bases. The CDR3 spans 14 residues. CDR3 DNA: TGTGCCAGCAGTTTAGGGTGGGAGGTGTACGAGCAGTACTTC. It translates to CASSLGWEVYEQYF.

This clonotype was seen only a few times. V gene TRBV20-1 combines with J gene TRBJ2-4; TRBD1 agrees at 10 bases. The CDR3 is 14 residues long. J lost 8 bases, V lost 7 bases, and 11 bases had no gene match. The germline V gene has CDR1 DFQATT and CDR2 SNEGSKA (reference sequence). The CDR3 spells CSGVRDRGRDIQYF. The CDR3 nucleotides are TGCAGTGGCGTGAGGGACAGGGGCAGGGACATTCAGTACTTC.

There are many counts of this clonotype. The CDR3 carries no conserved terminal phenylalanine or tryptophan, so it likely arises from a read error. No DNA is shown, since the ends of the CDR3 on it are uncertain; the CDR3 is the one TCRdb lists. J is TRBJ2-7 and V is TRBV28; TRBD2, the table's D call, lacks a check against the DNA. The CDR3 length is 13 residues, termini included. Per the germline V gene, CDR1 is MDHEN and CDR2 is SYDVKM. CDR3 region: CASSPPGLRISVI.

This clonotype showed up many times. This chain links TRBV11-3 with TRBJ2-2; the D gene is possibly TRBD1 (6 bases). Trimming left V 5 bases short and J 3 bases short, with 16 bases between. This CDR3 region has 16 residues. Looked up from germline, CDR1 is SGHNT and CDR2 is YENEEA. CDR3: CASSDTVRGHTGELFF. The CDR3 nucleotides read TGTGCCAGCAGCGATACCGTCAGGGGTCACACCGGGGAGCTGTTTTTT.

This clonotype has a count of ten or more. The chain has TRBV15 and TRBJ1-3, with a possible D match to TRBD1 (5 bases). Germline CDR1 is LNHNV and CDR2 is YYDKDF (reference sequence). The CDR3 is 15 residues long. Between the trimmed V and J ends, which lost 0 bases and 5 bases, there was a span of 11 bases. The CDR3 nucleotides are TGTGCCACCAGCAGAGAGAATGCAGGGAGAAACACCATATATTTT. Residues: CATSRENAGRNTIYF.

This clonotype was seen at least ten times. V is TRBV28 and J is TRBJ2-1; no reliable D call. V lost 7 bases and J 9 bases, leaving 16 bases between the germline ends. In germline, CDR1 is MDHEN, CDR2 SYDVKM. The CDR3 extends over 13 amino acids. DNA of the CDR3: TGTGCCAGCAAAGCCCCCTCGGTTTTTGAGCAGTTCTTC. Its protein is CASKAPSVFEQFF.

Ten or more counts support this clonotype. V usage is TRBV21-1 and J usage is TRBJ2-4. TRBV21-1 is flagged as a pseudogene. The CDR3 extends over 10 amino acids. Written as DNA, the CDR3 is TGTGCCAGCAGCAAAGCAGTTCAGTACTTC. Protein sequence: CASSKAVQYF.

This clonotype was seen many times. The gene calls are TRBV27 and TRBJ2-3; either TRBD1 or TRBD2 may fit D (5 bases each). The CDR3 has 14 amino acids. The germline CDR1 and CDR2 sequences are MNHEY and SMNVEV (reference sequence). V shed 5 bases and J shed 4 bases, with 13 bases lying between them. The CDR3 DNA reads as TGTGCCAGCAGTCCCAGGGACCGTCCAGATACGCAGTATTTT. Its translation: CASSPRDRPDTQYF.

The V call is TRBV19, the J call TRBJ2-5; TRBD2 aligns across 7 bases. CDR1 is LNHDA, CDR2 SQIVND, per germline (reference sequence). Germline trimming cut 5 bases from V and 5 bases from J; bases unmatched to any gene: 14. The CDR3 loop spans 16 amino acids. CDR3 sequence reads: CASSVREAGAGETQYF. CDR3 sequence (DNA): TGTGCCAGTAGTGTCCGGGAGGCGGGAGCAGGCGAGACCCAGTACTTC.

The table lists this clonotype with many counts. This chain connects TRBV28 to TRBJ2-5; 11 nucleotides line up with TRBD1. V was clipped by 4 bases and J by 1 base; unmatched bases: 5. The germline V gene has CDR1 MDHEN and CDR2 SYDVKM. The CDR3 length is 16 residues. CDR3 bases: TGTGCCAGCAGTTCCACCGGGACAGGGGGCCAAGAGACCCAGTACTTC. Translating it yields CASSSTGTGGQETQYF.